The 30 T cell receptor beta chains below come from one sample, sequenced in a study of identical twins. TCRdb processed the 5' RACE reads anew with MiXCR; each CDR3 protein has one entry. The repertoire consists of about 190,000 distinct CDR3 sequences, with about 16% occurring once and the leading ten covering 35% to 45%. These same records also appear under a second study, on T cells expressing NK-cell markers.

Sequencing was carried out using CD8+ T cells sorted from blood. The receptors were gathered from a woman aged 18 to 35 in good health.

V and J are TRBV20-1 and TRBJ2-7; TRBD1 aligns across 9 bases. CDR1 DFQATT and CDR2 SNEGSKA come from the germline V gene (reference sequence). This CDR3 region has 14 residues. V shed 5 bases and J 3 bases; nucleotides not matched to a gene: 8. CDR3 bases: TGCAGTGCTCCTACAGGGGGCTTCGTCTACGAGCAGTACTTC. This encodes CSAPTGGFVYEQYF.

The table lists this clonotype with many counts. The V and J genes are TRBV7-2 and TRBJ2-7, with D tentatively TRBD2 (6 bases). Trimming took off 6 bases at V and 1 base at J, with 13 bases between the two ends. CDR1 is SGHTA and CDR2 is FQGNSA in the germline V gene. This CDR3 contains 14 residues. CDR3 DNA: TGTGCCAGCAGTTTGGCGGGAACTTCCTACGAGCAGTACTTC. Residues: CASSLAGTSYEQYF.

This clonotype came up a few times. The genes are TRBV4-1 and TRBJ2-5; D uncertain. This CDR3 region has 15 residues. Trimming took 0 bases from V and 1 from J, leaving 9 bases between them. Looked up from germline, CDR1 is MGHRA and CDR2 is YSYEKL. The CDR3 nucleotides read TGCGCCAGCAGCCAAGAGGCCATCCTCCAAGAGACCCAGTACTTC. Protein sequence: CASSQEAILQETQYF.

A few counts support this clonotype. This rearrangement joins TRBV10-1 to TRBJ2-4; no reliable D call. CDR1 WNHNN and CDR2 SYGVQD come from the germline V gene (reference sequence). This CDR3 region has 13 residues. V lost 5 bases and J 5 bases, leaving 10 bases between the germline ends. CDR3 residues: CASSFSPENIQYF. For the CDR3, the DNA is TGCGCCAGCAGTTTTTCTCCCGAAAACATTCAGTACTTC.

The chain recombines TRBV11-2 with TRBJ2-4, with D possibly TRBD1 on 7 matching bases. Germline V CDR1 and CDR2: SGHAT, FQNNGV. The CDR3 length is 13 residues. V was pared by 5 bases and J by 11 bases, with 16 bases between. CDR3 residues: CASSRGTAPLQYF. In DNA, the CDR3 is TGTGCCAGCAGCCGGGGGACAGCTCCCCTTCAGTACTTC. Full variable domain (missing parts from reference TRBV11-2 and TRBJ2-4): EAGVAQSPRYKIIEKRQSVAFWCNPISGHATLYWYQQILGQGPKLLIQFQNNGVVDDSQLPKDRFSAERLKGVDSTLKIQPAKLEDSAVYLCASSRGTAPLQYFGAGTRLSVL.

The rearrangement joins TRBV7-9 to TRBJ2-5; tentatively, D is TRBD2 (6 bases). Trimming stripped 0 bases from V and 5 bases from J, with 13 bases between. Looked up from germline, CDR1 is SEHNR and CDR2 is FQNEAQ (reference sequence). The CDR3 is 15 amino acids. This chain's CDR3 is CASSLASGKEETQYF. In nucleotides, the CDR3 is TGTGCCAGCAGCTTAGCTAGCGGAAAGGAGGAGACCCAGTACTTC.

This clonotype came up a few times. The genes are TRBV7-2 and TRBJ2-1, with D uncertain. V lost 0 bases, J lost 14 bases, and 14 bases lay in between. Germline CDR1 SGHTA, CDR2 FQGNSA. The CDR3 covers 13 residues. The CDR3 loop reads CASSLASIAVKFF. The CDR3 DNA reads as TGTGCCAGCAGCTTAGCGTCCATAGCCGTTAAGTTCTTC.

The CDR3 DNA follows: TGTGCCAGCAGCCCTCGACAGGGGGTAAACACTGAAGCTTTCTTT. Its protein product is CASSPRQGVNTEAFF. The gene calls are TRBV9 and TRBJ1-1; 9 bases are shared with TRBD1. The trim removed 4 bases at V and 2 bases at J, leaving 6 bases unmatched. In germline, CDR1 is SGDLS, CDR2 YYNGEE. This CDR3 region has 15 residues.

This chain connects TRBV20-1 to TRBJ2-3; 7 bases align to TRBD2. The germline V gene encodes CDR1 DFQATT and CDR2 SNEGSKA (reference sequence). Trimming removed 5 bases from V and 0 bases from J; junction bases left unmatched: 11. This CDR3 region has 16 residues. CDR3 loop: CSAGGGLAVSTDTQYF. In DNA, the CDR3 is TGCAGTGCTGGGGGAGGGCTAGCGGTTAGCACAGATACGCAGTATTTT.

The V and J genes are TRBV27 and TRBJ2-1; 12 nucleotides align to TRBD2. Unmatched junction bases numbered 16, after V lost 6 bases and J lost 4 bases. Germline V gene data show CDR1 as MNHEY and CDR2 as SMNVEV (reference sequence). The CDR3 contains 19 residues. The DNA of the CDR3 is TGTGCCAGCAGCCCGACTAGCGGGAGTTTGTTACTGAATTACAATGAGCAGTTCTTC. This codes for CASSPTSGSLLLNYNEQFF.

In this sample, this clonotype turned up a few times. The rearrangement links TRBV29-1 to TRBJ2-1, with a weak D call TRBD2 (5 bases). Germline V gives CDR1 SQVTM, CDR2 ANQGSEA. The germline V and J ends were trimmed by 4 bases and 0 bases, with 10 bases remaining between them. CDR3 length: 14 amino acids. This chain's CDR3 is CSVGSGTSYNEQFF. The CDR3 nucleotides are TGCAGCGTTGGGAGCGGCACCTCCTACAATGAGCAGTTCTTC.

This clonotype was observed a few times. This chain connects TRBV11-2 to TRBJ2-7; D is undetermined. Trimming shortened V by 5 bases and J by 7 bases, and 12 bases separated the two germline ends. The CDR3 has 12 residues. The germline CDR1 and CDR2 sequences are SGHAT and FQNNGV. DNA for the CDR3: TGTGCCAGCAGCCTGCGGTGGGATGAGCAGTACTTC. It codes for CASSLRWDEQYF. Complete variable domain (other parts from reference TRBV11-2 and TRBJ2-7): EAGVAQSPRYKIIEKRQSVAFWCNPISGHATLYWYQQILGQGPKLLIQFQNNGVVDDSQLPKDRFSAERLKGVDSTLKIQPAKLEDSAVYLCASSLRWDEQYFGPGTRLTVT.

This clonotype was counted many times. This sequence joins TRBV20-1 and TRBJ2-1; TRBD2 matches 13 bases. V lost 0 bases to trimming and J lost 9 bases; unmatched junction nucleotides: 5. The CDR3 runs to 15 residues. The germline CDR1 and CDR2 sequences are DFQATT and SNEGSKA (reference sequence). This CDR3 is CSARELAGGLSEQFF. CDR3 nucleotides: TGCAGTGCTAGAGAACTAGCGGGGGGGCTTAGTGAGCAGTTCTTC.

There are many counts of this clonotype. The chain carries TRBV20-1 and TRBJ2-7; 10 bases are a match to TRBD2. V gave up 3 bases and J gave up 3 bases; unmatched junction bases: 5. Germline V CDR1 and CDR2: DFQATT, SNEGSKA (reference sequence). This CDR3 has 14 residues. The CDR3 sequence: CSASEKRGGYEQYF. In DNA, the CDR3 is TGCAGTGCTAGCGAGAAGCGGGGGGGCTACGAGCAGTACTTC.

This rearrangement joins TRBV9 to TRBJ1-1; TRBD1 is a possible D gene (6 bases). CDR3 length: 15 amino acids. Trimming pared 1 base from V and 1 base from J, leaving 11 bases between. Germline V gives CDR1 SGDLS, CDR2 YYNGEE. CDR3 DNA: TGTGCCAGCAGCGTAAACAGGGTTCCGAACACTGAAGCTTTCTTT. It translates to CASSVNRVPNTEAFF.

This clonotype has only a few counts. The chain links TRBV25-1 to TRBJ2-5; 11 bases are shared with TRBD1. V gave up 2 bases and J gave up 5 bases; unmatched junction bases: 1. Germline-derived CDR1 and CDR2 are MGHDK and SYGVNS. The CDR3 covers 14 residues. DNA for the CDR3: TGTGCCAGCAGTGAACGGACAGGGGGCGAGACCCAGTACTTC. Translation gives CASSERTGGETQYF.

The chain carries TRBV7-9 and TRBJ2-1; TRBD2 agrees at 10 bases. From germline, CDR1 is SEHNR and CDR2 FQNEAQ (reference sequence). The CDR3 spans 15 residues. V was pared by 4 bases and J by 9 bases, with 9 bases of the junction left unmatched. CDR3 loop: CASSSPRSGGTEQFF. In DNA, the CDR3 is TGTGCCAGCAGCTCCCCCCGTAGCGGGGGGACTGAGCAGTTCTTC.

This rearrangement joins TRBV10-2 to TRBJ2-6, with D unresolved. V was clipped by 0 bases and J by 0 bases, with 3 bases between them. The germline CDR1 and CDR2 sequences are WSHSY and SAAADI. The CDR3 covers 15 residues. CDR3 residues: CASSESTSGANVLTF. CDR3 DNA: TGCGCCAGCAGTGAGTCTACCTCTGGGGCCAACGTCCTGACTTTC.

This clonotype was seen ten or more times. This rearrangement joins TRBV6-2 or TRBV6-3 to TRBJ2-2; 9 positions match TRBD1. The CDR3 totals 14 residues. V dropped 4 bases and J dropped 7; count of bases not matched to a gene: 4. The germline gives CDR1 MNHEY, CDR2 SVGEGT. The CDR3 region is CASSWDREVGELFF. In nucleotides, the CDR3 is TGTGCCAGCAGTTGGGACAGGGAGGTCGGGGAGCTGTTTTTT.

This clonotype was picked up many times. This chain uses TRBV7-2 with TRBJ2-7; no reliable D call. CDR3 length equals 11 residues. Germline lookup yields CDR1 SGHTA and CDR2 FQGNSA. The V gene lost 4 bases and the J gene lost 2 bases, with 3 bases spanning the gap. Here the CDR3 reads CASSYTYEQYF. Written as DNA, the CDR3 is TGTGCCAGCAGCTACACCTACGAGCAGTACTTC.

Ten or more counts support this clonotype. The V call is TRBV6-1, the J call TRBJ2-7; tentative D call: TRBD1 (6 bases). The germline CDR1 and CDR2 sequences are MNHNS and SASEGT. This CDR3 contains 14 residues. The ends were cut back, 1 base at V and 1 base at J, with 8 bases in the middle. Here the CDR3 reads CASSEEGTSYEQYF. The CDR3 DNA is TGTGCCAGCAGTGAAGAGGGGACATCCTACGAGCAGTACTTC.

This clonotype came up a few times. This chain connects TRBV7-2 to TRBJ2-1; 7 bases are shared with TRBD2. V shed 0 bases and J 8 bases; nucleotides not matched to a gene: 7. This CDR3 is built from 15 residues. The germline CDR1 and CDR2 sequences are SGHTA and FQGNSA. CDR3 protein: CASSLAGGYIYEQFF. CDR3 sequence (DNA): TGTGCCAGCAGCTTAGCGGGAGGGTATATCTATGAGCAGTTCTTC.

This clonotype was detected only a few times. The genes are TRBV20-1 and TRBJ2-7, with D perhaps TRBD1 (6 bases). Germline values: CDR1 DFQATT, CDR2 SNEGSKA (reference sequence). V lost 1 base and J lost 4, with 14 bases in between. This CDR3 is 14 amino acids long. This CDR3 reads CSARGTAGIYEQYF. The CDR3 DNA sequence: TGCAGTGCTAGAGGGACAGCAGGCATTTACGAGCAGTACTTC.

The chain combines TRBV20-1 with TRBJ2-1, with 8 bases fitting TRBD2. Germline CDR1 is DFQATT and CDR2 is SNEGSKA (reference sequence). J gave up 6 bases and V 1 base, and 14 bases lay outside the gene matches. The CDR3 loop spans 17 amino acids. The CDR3: CSARGLARTKAPNEQFF. The CDR3 DNA reads TGCAGTGCTAGAGGACTAGCGCGTACGAAGGCCCCCAATGAGCAGTTCTTC.

This clonotype was recorded a few times. The CDR3 DNA reads TGTGCCAGCAGCCAAGGGGCTAGCCGTAAAGAGACCCAGTACTTC. Amino acids: CASSQGASRKETQYF. The genes are TRBV3-1 and TRBJ2-5, with a possible D match to TRBD2 (5 bases). Per the germline V gene, CDR1 is LGHDT and CDR2 is YNNKEL (reference sequence). The ends were cut back, 1 base at V and 3 bases at J, with 12 bases in the middle. The CDR3 runs 15 residues.

V gene TRBV7-9 combines with J gene TRBJ2-7, with 8 bases fitting TRBD1. This CDR3 has 17 residues. V lost 4 bases to trimming and J lost 5 bases; unmatched junction nucleotides: 16. Germline lookup yields CDR1 SEHNR and CDR2 FQNEAQ (reference sequence). CDR3 sequence: CASSSSSRTGIRHEQYF. The CDR3 DNA follows: TGTGCCAGCAGCTCCAGTTCCAGGACAGGGATTAGGCACGAGCAGTACTTC.

V gene TRBV4-2 combines with J gene TRBJ2-7; 10 bases match TRBD1. The germline V gene has CDR1 LGHNA and CDR2 YNFKEQ. Trimming took 4 bases from V and 6 from J; bases not matched to a gene: 6. This CDR3 region has 14 residues. CDR3 in DNA: TGTGCCAGCAGCCCGGGGACAGGGGACGGCGAGCAGTACTTC. Amino acids: CASSPGTGDGEQYF.

On this clonotype: Germline and junction disagree at one end, which may indicate a read error. This chain uses TRBV5-6 with TRBJ2-7; unclear D gene. The germline V gene encodes CDR1 SGHDT and CDR2 YYEEEE. The CDR3 loop spans 14 amino acids. The CDR3 loop reads CAISPGLGNYEQYF. The CDR3 region has the DNA TGTGCCATCAGCCCCGGGCTAGGGAACTACGAGCAGTACTTC.

This chain connects TRBV4-3 to TRBJ2-1; tentative D call: TRBD1 (5 bases). The CDR3 contains 13 residues. Germline CDR1 LGHNA, CDR2 YSLEER. The V gene lost 0 bases and the J gene lost 9 bases, with 9 bases spanning the gap. The CDR3: CASSQDWGSEQFF. The DNA of the CDR3 is TGCGCCAGCAGCCAAGATTGGGGCAGTGAGCAGTTCTTC.

This clonotype was seen only a few times. The chain carries TRBV5-1 and TRBJ2-1; no clear D gene. Per the germline V gene, CDR1 is SGHRS and CDR2 is YFSETQ. CDR3 size: 15 residues. V lost 2 bases, J lost 2 bases, and 11 bases lay in between. The CDR3 sequence: CASSLTAAPYNEQFF. CDR3 DNA sequence: TGCGCCAGCAGCTTAACGGCAGCCCCCTACAATGAGCAGTTCTTC.